This section outlines one T cell receptor (beta chain) sequence together with its context. Its target is not known. This specimen comes from a study of cytomegalovirus exposure and HLA in healthy donors. At the level of the study: Genotyping of under 500 donors showed that approximately 83% belonged to the Caucasian-associated ancestry cluster. Study results and caveats: Trimming of TCR beta V- and J-genes showed a link, identified in a later analysis, to a missense DCLRE1C variant. Previously analyzed data showed that most TCR beta V segments were productive at a frequency of about 90% or about 30%.

PCR primers comprised 60 Vbeta and 13 Jbeta primers. Original analysis: In a later analysis, the count reached 80 million or so unique TCR beta chains, with about 11 million shared. TCRdb's copy holds only in-frame clones and misses some; the assay was immunoSEQ multiplex PCR. The V and J calls and clone size are taken from that table; D and trimming were inferred from the DNA. The repertoire includes about 100,000 clones, more than 75% of them detected once, and roughly 0.71% sits in the top ten. V dropped 2 bases and J dropped 5 bases, with 16 bases sitting between them. The CDR3 totals 15 residues. Germline V lookup: CDR1 SNHLY, CDR2 FYNNEI.

The clonotype comes from an older woman in good health and CMV-seronegative. Sequencing was carried out using PBMCs. The chain recombines TRBV2 with TRBJ2-7; D not certain. CDR3 nucleotide sequence: TGTGCCAGCAGTGAACGCGTGGGCTTTAGTCACGAGCAGTACTTC. Amino acids: CASSERVGFSHEQYF.